The clone carrying this T cell receptor beta chain was seen only once. Its antigen is as yet unknown. These data originate in a study of cytomegalovirus exposure and HLA in healthy donors. Study-wide results and caveats: In an earlier analysis, productive rearrangement rates for most beta V segments clustered near 87% or 30%. Both high specificity and high sensitivity reportedly marked the classifier's diagnosis of cytomegalovirus status.

The PCR made use of 60 Vbeta and 13 Jbeta primers. The method was immunoSEQ multiplex PCR; TCRdb's version includes in-frame clones alone and lacks a portion of them. The table records about 120,000 clones, 75% to 85% of them present only once. Material for sequencing was PBMCs. The source is a man aged 35 to 55 in good health and CMV-seronegative.

CDR3 DNA: TGTGCCAGCAGCCACTCGGGGGTCTCCTACAATGAGCAGTTCTTC. Translation gives CASSHSGVSYNEQFF. This sequence joins TRBV7-2 and TRBJ2-1, with D maybe TRBD2 (6 bases). This CDR3 contains 15 residues. The germline V gene has CDR1 SGHTA and CDR2 FQGNSA. The V end lost 5 bases, the J end lost 0 bases, and 11 bases lay between the germline ends.